This passage covers 30 T cell receptor beta chains from one sample sequenced in a study of blood T cell repertoires in COVID-19. Clones were read by immunoSEQ multiplex PCR, and TCRdb kept only the in-frame ones, dropping some. The sample lists some 190,000 clones, 80% occurring once. Sequencing input: PBMCs or T cells enriched from blood (not recorded which). These receptors were collected from a man in his thirties or forties with acute COVID-19.

The CDR3 bases are TGTGCCAGTAGTTTGACGGCCCACACTACCTACGAGCAGTACTTC. This encodes CASSLTAHTTYEQYF. This sequence joins TRBV19 and TRBJ2-7; D is ambiguous. The CDR3 consists of 15 residues. Deletions cut 5 bases from V and 2 bases from J, with 16 bases between. CDR1 is LNHDA, CDR2 SQIVND, per germline (reference sequence).

The chain employs TRBV6-1 and TRBJ2-1; TRBD2 agrees at 11 bases. The V gene's germline CDR1 is MNHNS and CDR2 SASEGT. Trimming took 0 bases from V and 10 from J; bases not matched to a gene: 5. This CDR3 region has 15 residues. For the CDR3, the DNA is TGTGCCAGCAGTGAAGCTAGCGGGGGGGCGGACGAGCAGTTCTTC. This sequence encodes CASSEASGGADEQFF.

This clone was seen only once. The chain recombines TRBV18 with TRBJ2-7; no reliable D call. Germline CDR1 is KGHSH and CDR2 is LQKENI. The CDR3 spans 16 residues. The ends were cut back, 3 bases at V and 0 bases at J, with 15 bases in the middle. The DNA for the CDR3 is TGTGCCAGCTCACCCCTCGTATCAGTCAGCTCCTACGAGCAGTACTTC. It is translated as CASSPLVSVSSYEQYF.

This sequence joins TRBV6-2 or TRBV6-3 and TRBJ1-2, with D hard to call. CDR3 length equals 14 residues. From germline, CDR1 is MNHEY and CDR2 SVGEGT. Trimming took off 7 bases at V and 0 bases at J, with 12 bases between the two ends. The CDR3 protein is CASNPSGTNYGYTF. CDR3 bases: TGTGCCAGCAACCCTTCGGGGACTAACTATGGCTACACCTTC.

This clone was observed once. CDR3 DNA: TGCGCCAGCGGGACAGGGTTTGGGGAGCAGTACTTC. Translated, it gives CASGTGFGEQYF. The V call is TRBV10-2, the J call TRBJ2-7, with 9 bases that match TRBD1. Germline trimming cut 8 bases from V and 7 bases from J; bases unmatched to any gene: 6. The CDR3 totals 12 residues. From germline, CDR1 is WSHSY and CDR2 SAAADI.

The chain carries TRBV11-2 and TRBJ1-2; possible D gene TRBD1, 6 bases. The CDR3 contains 15 residues. Looked up from germline, CDR1 is SGHAT and CDR2 is FQNNGV. V gave up 1 base and J gave up 8 bases, with 17 bases separating them. The CDR3 region is CASSLGARQAAGYTF. The CDR3 region has the DNA TGTGCCAGCAGCTTAGGGGCTAGACAGGCAGCAGGCTACACCTTC. Drawing the rest from reference TRBV11-2 and TRBJ1-2, the complete variable domain is EAGVAQSPRYKIIEKRQSVAFWCNPISGHATLYWYQQILGQGPKLLIQFQNNGVVDDSQLPKDRFSAERLKGVDSTLKIQPAKLEDSAVYLCASSLGARQAAGYTFGSGTRLTVV.

The V call is TRBV19, the J call TRBJ1-2; no firm D call. The V end was cut by 0 bases, the J end by 0 bases, with 17 bases between. Germline lookup yields CDR1 LNHDA and CDR2 SQIVND (reference sequence). CDR3 size: 18 residues. In nucleotides, the CDR3 is TGTGCCAGTAGTATAGATCTATTGGTAACGGGAGCTAACTATGGCTACACCTTC. It is translated as CASSIDLLVTGANYGYTF. Full variable domain (outside the CDR3, taken from reference TRBV19 and TRBJ1-2): DGGITQSPKYLFRKEGQNVTLSCEQNLNHDAMYWYRQDPGQGLRLIYYSQIVNDFQKGDIAEGYSVSREKKESFPLTVTSAQKNPTAFYLCASSIDLLVTGANYGYTFGSGTRLTVV.

The rearrangement uses TRBV6-1 and TRBJ1-1; TRBD1 matches 8 bases. V was pared by 2 bases and J by 0 bases, with 2 bases of the junction left unmatched. The CDR3 is 15 residues long. Germline CDR1 and CDR2: MNHNS and SASEGT. As DNA, the CDR3 is TGTGCCAGCAGTGAACAGGGGGCGGTGAACACTGAAGCTTTCTTT. Its protein product is CASSEQGAVNTEAFF.

The chain uses TRBV19 and TRBJ2-1, with 10 bases lining up with TRBD1. CDR1 LNHDA and CDR2 SQIVND come from the germline V gene (reference sequence). V lost 3 bases and J lost 2; bases outside the gene matches: 7. This CDR3 comprises 17 residues. The CDR3 region has the DNA TGTGCCAGTAGTATGACAGGGGGCGGCATCCCCTACAATGAGCAGTTCTTC. It encodes CASSMTGGGIPYNEQFF.

V and J are TRBV29-1 and TRBJ2-2; 8 nucleotides agree with TRBD1. CDR3 length: 13 amino acids. Germline V gives CDR1 SQVTM, CDR2 ANQGSEA. The ends lost 7 bases at V and 1 base at J; junction bases unmatched: 2. The CDR3: CSAGQGNTGELFF. CDR3 coding DNA: TGCAGCGCAGGACAGGGGAACACCGGGGAGCTGTTTTTT.

The V gene is TRBV27, the J gene TRBJ1-5, with D perhaps TRBD1 (6 bases). V lost 4 bases to trimming and J lost 5 bases, with 15 bases between them. Germline values: CDR1 MNHEY, CDR2 SMNVEV (reference sequence). The CDR3 has 15 residues. The DNA of the CDR3 is TGTGCCAGCAGTTCGGGGGGCCCAATCTATCAGCCCCAGCATTTT. Its protein is CASSSGGPIYQPQHF.

The rearrangement joins TRBV6-2 or TRBV6-3 to TRBJ2-1; 8 positions match TRBD1. With 2 bases clipped from V and 8 bases from J, the junction kept 2 bases outside the gene matches. CDR1 is MNHEY, CDR2 SVGEGT, per germline. The CDR3 is 13 residues long. The CDR3 sequence is CASSYGQGYEQFF. The DNA of the CDR3 is TGTGCCAGCAGTTACGGACAGGGCTATGAGCAGTTCTTC.

The chain links TRBV6-5 to TRBJ2-1; D might be TRBD2 (6 bases). The V end lost 2 bases, the J end lost 6 bases, and 14 bases lay between the germline ends. The CDR3 contains 15 residues. Per the germline V gene, CDR1 is MNHEY and CDR2 is SVGAGI. CDR3 protein: CASSYEARRGNEQFF. CDR3 bases: TGTGCCAGCAGTTACGAGGCCAGGCGGGGCAATGAGCAGTTCTTC.

The chain employs TRBV5-1 and TRBJ1-2, with TRBD1 matching over 9 bases. Looked up from germline, CDR1 is SGHRS and CDR2 is YFSETQ. The length of the CDR3 is 15 residues. The junction had 12 bases not matched to a gene; V was cut back by 4 bases and J by 8 bases. The CDR3 sequence is CASSGGQGRADGYTF. In nucleotides, the CDR3 is TGCGCCAGCAGCGGAGGACAGGGGAGGGCCGACGGCTACACCTTC.

The chain recombines TRBV5-4 with TRBJ1-3; a possible D gene is TRBD1 (5 bases). The CDR3 totals 18 residues. Germline V gene lookup returns CDR1 SGHNT and CDR2 YYREEE (reference sequence). The V end was cut by 4 bases, the J end by 1 base, with 21 bases between. In DNA form, the CDR3 reads TGTGCCAGCAGCGAGATTCGCGCGGGGCCTTCTTCTGGAAACACCATATATTTT. Its translation is CASSEIRAGPSSGNTIYF.

This sequence joins TRBV27 and TRBJ1-1, with D possibly being TRBD1 (5 bases). V was clipped by 7 bases and J by 3 bases, with 12 bases between them. The CDR3 length is 13 residues. The germline V gene has CDR1 MNHEY and CDR2 SMNVEV (reference sequence). The CDR3 is CASMGREDTEAFF. The CDR3 DNA is TGTGCCAGCATGGGCAGGGAGGACACTGAAGCTTTCTTT.

V usage is TRBV7-2 and J usage is TRBJ2-3; 13 bases fit TRBD2. This CDR3 has 18 residues. CDR1 and CDR2 (germline): SGHTA, FQGNSA. With 1 base clipped from V and 1 base from J, the junction kept 5 bases outside the gene matches. In DNA, the CDR3 is TGTGCCAGCAGCTTAGTCACTGGACTAGCGGGGGGCACAGATACGCAGTATTTT. Protein: CASSLVTGLAGGTDTQYF.

This sequence joins TRBV7-9 and TRBJ1-1, with D tentatively TRBD1 (6 bases). Germline assignment: CDR1 SEHNR and CDR2 FQNEAQ (reference sequence). CDR3 length: 13 residues. V lost 3 bases, J lost 10 bases, and 15 bases lay in between. The CDR3 loop is CASSLGPGQVAFF. The CDR3 DNA follows: TGTGCCAGCAGCTTGGGCCCGGGACAAGTAGCTTTCTTT.

The chain links TRBV15 to TRBJ1-1; D unclear. This CDR3 has 15 amino acids. The V end lost 1 base, the J end lost 1 base, and 10 bases lay between the germline ends. The V gene's germline CDR1 is LNHNV and CDR2 YYDKDF (reference sequence). CDR3 loop: CATSRGGSRNTEAFF. CDR3 coding DNA: TGTGCCACCAGCAGAGGAGGGAGCCGGAACACTGAAGCTTTCTTT.

The chain links TRBV7-9 to TRBJ1-4, with D unresolved. V lost 5 bases to trimming and J lost 8 bases, with 12 bases between them. Per germline, CDR1 SEHNR and CDR2 FQNEAQ (reference sequence). CDR3 length equals 13 residues. The CDR3, as DNA: TGTGCCAGCAGCCCCCCGGGAGCAGAAAAACTGTTTTTT. Protein product: CASSPPGAEKLFF.

The chain is built from TRBV11-1 and TRBJ1-2; a weak D match, TRBD1 (5 bases). The CDR3 runs to 13 residues. The germline V and J ends were trimmed by 5 bases and 4 bases, with 11 bases remaining between them. CDR1 SGHAT and CDR2 FQDESV come from the germline V gene (reference sequence). CDR3 region: CASSPGLGYGYTF. The CDR3 nucleotides are TGTGCCAGCAGCCCAGGGCTCGGCTATGGCTACACCTTC.

This chain uses TRBV3-1 (or the pseudogene TRBV3-2) with TRBJ1-3; 7 positions match TRBD1. CDR1 is LGHDT and CDR2 is YNNKEL in the germline V gene (reference sequence). V shed 4 bases and J 4 bases; nucleotides not matched to a gene: 1. This CDR3 spans 13 amino acids. CDR3 amino acids: CASSPGQGNTIYF. The CDR3 bases are TGTGCCAGCAGCCCGGGACAGGGAAACACCATATATTTT.

CDR3 residues: CASSVGPEGEKLFF. CDR3 nucleotide sequence: TGTGCCAGCAGCGTAGGGCCGGAGGGGGAAAAACTGTTTTTT. The chain couples TRBV9 to TRBJ1-4; D perhaps matches TRBD1 (5 bases). Germline CDR1 is SGDLS and CDR2 is YYNGEE. Trimming stripped 0 bases from V and 8 bases from J, with 11 bases between. The CDR3 has 14 amino acids.

The CDR3 region is CASSLTGGGPYEQYF. CDR3 coding DNA: TGCGCCAGCAGCCTAACCGGCGGAGGCCCCTACGAGCAGTACTTC. The V call is TRBV4-1, the J call TRBJ2-7; maybe TRBD2 (5 bases). CDR1 and CDR2 from the germline V gene are MGHRA and YSYEKL. This CDR3 spans 15 amino acids. V was shortened by 4 bases and J by 2 bases, with 15 bases between the two germline ends.

A single count supports this clone. The DNA of the CDR3 is TGCGCCAGCAGCTTGGGTTGGACAGAACACACCGGGGAGCTGTTTTTT. Its protein product is CASSLGWTEHTGELFF. The chain has TRBV5-1 and TRBJ2-2; TRBD1 is a possible D gene (6 bases). CDR3 size: 16 residues. CDR1 is SGHRS and CDR2 is YFSETQ in the germline V gene. V was clipped by 0 bases and J by 3 bases, with 12 bases between them.

This sequence joins TRBV5-1 and TRBJ2-1; TRBD2 agrees at 8 bases. Germline CDR1 SGHRS, CDR2 YFSETQ. J was trimmed by 3 bases and V by 0 bases; bases with no gene match: 2. This CDR3 has 15 residues. Written as DNA, the CDR3 is TGCGCCAGCAGCTTGGCGGGGGGGTTCTACAATGAGCAGTTCTTC. Encoded protein: CASSLAGGFYNEQFF.

The chain uses TRBV27 and TRBJ2-2, with unresolved D. This CDR3 contains 14 residues. Germline CDR1 and CDR2: MNHEY and SMNVEV (reference sequence). V was clipped by 4 bases and J by 3 bases, with 9 bases between them. This CDR3 is CASSWRFDTGELFF. The CDR3 region has the DNA TGTGCCAGCAGTTGGCGGTTTGACACCGGGGAGCTGTTTTTT.

The sample holds one count of this clone. The CDR3, as DNA: TGTGCCATCAGTCTTGACAGCTATGGCTACACCTTC. It codes for CAISLDSYGYTF. The rearrangement joins TRBV10-3 to TRBJ1-2, with D possibly TRBD1 on 5 matching bases. This CDR3 comprises 12 residues. In germline, CDR1 is ENHRY, CDR2 SYGVKD. The V and J ends lost 5 bases and 4 bases respectively, with 8 bases between them.

This clone was seen a few times. The CDR3 coding sequence is TGTGCCAGCACCCCCCCCGACAGACCTAATGAAGCTTTCTTT. Translation gives CASTPPDRPNEAFF. The rearrangement links TRBV7-9 to TRBJ1-1, with TRBD1 as a possible D gene (5 bases). The CDR3 runs to 14 residues. Per the germline V gene, CDR1 is SEHNR and CDR2 is FQNEAQ (reference sequence). The V gene lost 7 bases and the J gene lost 7 bases, with 19 bases spanning the gap. Based on the CDR3 plus reference TRBV7-9 and TRBJ1-1, the full variable domain is DTGVSQNPRHKITKRGQNVTFRCDPISEHNRLYWYRQTLGQGPEFLTYFQNEAQLEKSRLLSDRFSAERPKGSFSTLEIQRTEQGDSAMYLCASTPPDRPNEAFFGQGTRLTVV.

The chain recombines TRBV3-1 (or the pseudogene TRBV3-2) with TRBJ2-7; a weak D match, TRBD1 (6 bases). Trimming left V 4 bases short and J 0 bases short, with 19 bases between. Germline CDR1 reads LGHDT; CDR2 reads YNNKEL (reference sequence). The CDR3 contains 17 residues. This CDR3 is CASSPRGRTGSSYEQYF. In DNA form, the CDR3 reads TGTGCCAGCAGCCCAAGAGGTCGTACAGGGAGCTCCTACGAGCAGTACTTC.